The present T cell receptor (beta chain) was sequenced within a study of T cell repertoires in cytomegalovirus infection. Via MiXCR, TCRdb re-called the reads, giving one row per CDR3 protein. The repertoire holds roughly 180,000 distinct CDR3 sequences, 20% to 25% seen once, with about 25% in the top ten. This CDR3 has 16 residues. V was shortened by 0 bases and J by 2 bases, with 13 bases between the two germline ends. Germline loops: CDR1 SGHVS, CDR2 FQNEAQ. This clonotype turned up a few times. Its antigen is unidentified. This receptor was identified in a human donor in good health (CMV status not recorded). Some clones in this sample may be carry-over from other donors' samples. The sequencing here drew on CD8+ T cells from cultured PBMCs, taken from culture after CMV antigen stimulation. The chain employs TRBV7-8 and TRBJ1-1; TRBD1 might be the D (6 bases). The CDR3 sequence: CASSLAASGGNTEAFF. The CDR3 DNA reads TGTGCCAGCAGCTTAGCGGCGTCCGGGGGCAACACTGAAGCTTTCTTT. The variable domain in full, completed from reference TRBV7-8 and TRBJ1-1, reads GAGVSQSPRYKVAKRGQDVALRCDPISGHVSLFWYQQALGQGPEFLTYFQNEAQLDKSGLPSDRFFAERPEGSVSTLKIQRTQQEDSAVYLCASSLAASGGNTEAFFGQGTRLTVV.